These T cell receptor beta chains were read from a single sample in a study of T cells after yellow fever vaccination. Using its own MiXCR run on the 5' RACE reads, TCRdb lists one record per CDR3 protein. The data show about 340,000 distinct CDR3 sequences, roughly 4.3% seen once. Source: PBMCs, taken 5 days after the yellow fever booster vaccination. The receptors were sampled from a man aged 18 to 35 who received the YFV17D yellow fever vaccine. CDR3s include the opening cysteine and the closing phenylalanine or tryptophan. The D gene is left open where the match is weak. Only part of the rows carry a size: once, few, many, or a class if the clone is expanded.

D gene	V gene	clone size	J gene	CDR3 DNA	CDR3 protein
-	TRBV5-1	-	TRBJ2-2	TGCGCCAGCAGCTTGGCCACGGGGAGCACCGGGGAGCTGTTTTTT	CASSLATGSTGELFF
-	TRBV7-2	many	TRBJ2-1	TGTGCCAGCAGCTTAGAAGGTCAGAGCTCCTACAATGAGCAGTTCTTC	CASSLEGQSSYNEQFF
-	TRBV6-2/TRBV6-3	many	TRBJ1-5	TGTGCCAGCAGTTACAGAAACCGTGGTCAGCCCCAGCATTTT	CASSYRNRGQPQHF
-	TRBV18	-	TRBJ2-2	TGTGCCAGCTCACCTCGGAGTTCCGGGGAGCTGTTTTTT	CASSPRSSGELFF
-	TRBV20-1	-	TRBJ1-5	TGCAGTGCTAGAACTCAGGTGGGGGATCAGCCCCAGCATTTT	CSARTQVGDQPQHF
-	TRBV6-5	few	TRBJ2-1	TGTGCCAGCAGTTTTTCAAGCGCGGGTTCCAATGAGCAGTTCTTC	CASSFSSAGSNEQFF
-	TRBV19	-	TRBJ2-7	TGTGCCAGTAGTCTTGGGACCCACTACGAGCAGTACTTC	CASSLGTHYEQYF
TRBD1	TRBV5-6	few	TRBJ2-7	TGTGCCAGCAGCCACACAGGGACAGAATACGAGCAGTACTTC	CASSHTGTEYEQYF
-	TRBV29-1	many	TRBJ2-1	TGCAGCGCCGGGGGTTTAGAGACAGGGTTGGATGAGCAGTTCTTC	CSAGGLETGLDEQFF
TRBD1	TRBV14	-	TRBJ2-5	TGTGCCAGCAGCCAAAACAGGGGTCAGGAGACCCAGTACTTC	CASSQNRGQETQYF
-	TRBV5-1	many	TRBJ2-2	TGCGCCAGCAGCCACAGCGGGACAACGAACACCGGGGAGCTGTTTTTT	CASSHSGTTNTGELFF
TRBD1	TRBV5-8	few	TRBJ2-5	TGTGCCAGCAAAAGGCGACAGGGGCTAGGAGAGACCCAGTACTTC	CASKRRQGLGETQYF
-	TRBV7-7	-	TRBJ2-2	TGTGCTAGCAGCTTAGAGGAGGTCCCCGGGGAGCTGTTTTTT	CASSLEEVPGELFF
-	TRBV7-9	many	TRBJ2-7	TGTGCCAGCAGCTCCACCTGGGACTCCTACGAGCAGTACTTC	CASSSTWDSYEQYF
-	TRBV28	few	TRBJ1-1	TGTGCCAGCAGCCTAGAATCTCTGGGGAACACTGAAGCTTTCTTT	CASSLESLGNTEAFF
-	TRBV5-1	many	TRBJ2-1	TGCGCCAGCAGCCCGATGCCCCCAAACAATGAGCAGTTCTTC	CASSPMPPNNEQFF
TRBD1	TRBV7-9	-	TRBJ1-2	TGTGCCAGCAGCCGGGGACAGGGAATTAAGAAGGATGGCTACACCTTC	CASSRGQGIKKDGYTF
-	TRBV10-3	many	TRBJ2-1	TGTGCCATCAGTGCCACTAGCTCTTACAATGAGCAGTTCTTC	CAISATSSYNEQFF
TRBD1	TRBV27	many	TRBJ1-5	TGTGCCAGCAGTTTCCAGGGGGGGCAGCCCCAGCATTTT	CASSFQGGQPQHF
TRBD1	TRBV29-1	few	TRBJ2-5	TGCAGCGTTGAACCCAGGGGGATGGGGGAGACCCAGTACTTC	CSVEPRGMGETQYF
TRBD2	TRBV20-1	many	TRBJ2-3	TGCAGTGCTAGGGACCCCCGACTAGCGGGGGAGAGCACAGATACGCAGTATTTT	CSARDPRLAGESTDTQYF
-	TRBV7-9	-	TRBJ1-2	TGTGCCAGCACCGGTGGGGCTCCCGGAAACTATGGCTACACCTTC	CASTGGAPGNYGYTF
TRBD2	TRBV6-2/TRBV6-3	few	TRBJ2-2	TGTGCCAGCAGACTAGCGGGGGGCCAAAACACCGGGGAGCTGTTTTTT	CASRLAGGQNTGELFF
TRBD2	TRBV7-8	few	TRBJ2-2	TGTGCCAGCAGCTTCGCATGGGGAGCGGGGGGGCCGAACACCGGGGAGCTGTTTTTT	CASSFAWGAGGPNTGELFF
TRBD2	TRBV4-3	few	TRBJ2-1	TGCGCCAGCAGCCAAGATGTGCAGCGGGGATGGTACAATGAGCAGTTCTTC	CASSQDVQRGWYNEQFF
TRBD1	TRBV20-1	-	TRBJ1-2	TGCTGCAGGGGACAGGATAACTATGGCTACACCTTC	CCRGQDNYGYTF
-	TRBV27	many	TRBJ1-5	TGTGCCAGCAGTGCCGACAGGAATCAGCCCCAGCATTTT	CASSADRNQPQHF
-	TRBV20-1	few	TRBJ1-1	TGCAGTGCTAGCTCCATGGCAGGCAGGGCTACTGAAGCTTTCTTT	CSASSMAGRATEAFF
-	TRBV24-1	few	TRBJ2-7	TGTGCCACCAGTGATCCACGGGGGGAGCAGTACTTC	CATSDPRGEQYF
-	TRBV5-1	few	TRBJ1-2	TGCGCCAGCAGCTTGGGCGTCGCCGCACCCCCTGGAAATGGCTACACCTTC	CASSLGVAAPPGNGYTF
-	TRBV24-1	few	TRBJ2-1	TGTGCCACCTCCCCCCGCTGGGCAGGGAACAATGAGCAGTTCTTC	CATSPRWAGNNEQFF
TRBD2	TRBV10-2	many	TRBJ2-7	TGCGCCAGCAGTGAGTCCCCGGGGGGATCCTACGAGCAGTACTTC	CASSESPGGSYEQYF
-	TRBV7-9	-	TRBJ2-1	TGTGCCAGCAGCTTATTGGCAGGGCTCAATGAGCAGTTCTTC	CASSLLAGLNEQFF
-	TRBV20-1	-	TRBJ1-6	TGCAGTGCCCCTGGTCTGTTTTATAATTCACCCCTCCACTTT	CSAPGLFYNSPLHF
-	TRBV4-2	-	TRBJ1-5	TGTGCCAGCAGCCAGAGCAATAGCAATCAGCCCCAGCATTTT	CASSQSNSNQPQHF
-	TRBV24-1	many	TRBJ2-3	TGTGCCACCAGTGATTTGCAGTTCACGCAGTATTTT	CATSDLQFTQYF
TRBD2	TRBV7-9	many	TRBJ2-7	TGTGCCAGCAGCCGTAGCGGGGGCGACGAGCAGTACTTC	CASSRSGGDEQYF
-	TRBV7-9	many	TRBJ2-2	TGTGCCAGCAGCTTAGCGTCGTCCGGGGAGCTGTTTTTT	CASSLASSGELFF
TRBD2	TRBV20-1	few	TRBJ2-7	TGCAGTGCTAGGTTAGCGGGGGGGATGATGACCTACGAGCAGTACTTC	CSARLAGGMMTYEQYF
TRBD2	TRBV27	-	TRBJ2-5	TGTGCCAGCAGCTCCCTAGCGGGGGGGCGAAAGACCCAGTACTTC	CASSSLAGGRKTQYF
TRBD1	TRBV27	few	TRBJ2-1	TGTGCCAGCAGTCGGCCTCCGGGACAGGGATACAATGAGCAGTTCTTC	CASSRPPGQGYNEQFF
-	TRBV19	-	TRBJ1-4	TGTGCCAGTCTCCGAGACATAGGGAGTGGAAAACTGTTTTTT	CASLRDIGSGKLFF